The TCR beta chain described here comes from a study of T cell responses to AZD1222 COVID-19 vaccine. Points from the study as a whole: CD4 TCRs linked to vaccination spanned spike, dominating at 160-218 and 743-854. Donors in the cohort were predominantly white British and more often female, and clonal diversity was possibly underestimated.

The V segment lost 4 bases and the J segment 4 bases; nucleotides outside the gene matches: 7. Germline lookup yields CDR1 MNHEY and CDR2 SVGAGI. This CDR3 has 16 amino acids. To note about this clone: The antigen is unknown.

Sequenced by immunoSEQ multiplex PCR; TCRdb stores in-frame clones only, minus some. The sample includes about 120,000 clones, approximately 93% seen only once; the top ten take approximately 4.5%. The chain couples TRBV6-5 to TRBJ2-5, with TRBD2 matching 12 bases. The receptor's source is an adult in good health. The sequenced sample was peripheral blood, obtained on day 0 of AZD1222 vaccination. The CDR3 DNA reads as TGTGCCAGCAGTTTCCTCCTAGCGGGGGGGCGAGAGACCCAGTACTTC. This encodes CASSFLLAGGRETQYF.